This TCR beta chain was profiled in a study of post-analysis software for immune sequencing data. Overall study results and limits: Among multiple sclerosis patients, normalized Chao1 diversity was significantly below that of controls. TRBV5-6, TRBV5-1 and TRBV20-1 were among a few TRBV segments more frequent in patients than controls.

V lost 3 bases and J lost 9; bases outside the gene matches: 11. Per germline, CDR1 SGHAT and CDR2 FQNNGV. The CDR3 has 15 residues. Unique molecular identifiers were built into the TCR beta cDNA libraries. TCRdb fed the PCR reads into MiXCR, producing one record per CDR3 protein. The sample gives fewer than 550,000 distinct CDR3 sequences, approximately 31% of which show up once; 6% is in the top ten. Of note for this clonotype: Its antigen is undetermined.

The V and J genes are TRBV11-2 and TRBJ2-1, with 7 positions matching TRBD1. What was sequenced was blood. The sequence derives from a girl younger than 18 with multiple sclerosis. The CDR3 sequence is CASSFMTGKEGEQFF. The CDR3 DNA is TGTGCCAGCAGCTTCATGACAGGGAAGGAAGGTGAGCAGTTCTTC.